The rows below give T cell receptor beta chains drawn from one sample of a study of CD4 T cells in relation to SARS-CoV-2 and coronaviruses. These receptors lack a known antigen. The repertoire was sequenced with immunoSEQ multiplex PCR; TCRdb's copy has only in-frame clones and lacks some. The sample gives about 18,000 clones, under 85% of which show up once; approximately 31% is in the top ten. What was sequenced was CD4+ T cells from PBMCs, cultured in vitro. The receptors originated from a human donor in good health. Each CDR3 is given with its conserved first and last residue. A D gene is named only where the DNA matches it firmly. Rows may omit the clone size; those that give it use once, few, many or a size class.

>TRBV7-3|-|TRBJ1-1|14|TRBD1
CASRSGQGAAEAFF
TGTGCCAGCAGGTCGGGACAGGGGGCCGCTGAAGCTTTCTTT
>TRBV6-1|-|TRBJ2-7|14|TRBD1
CASSDRDRAYEQYF
TGTGCCAGCAGTGACCGGGACAGGGCCTACGAGCAGTACTTC
>TRBV7-7|once|TRBJ1-4|18|TRBD1
CASSQRDRGLGFSEKLFF
TGTGCCAGCAGCCAACGGGACAGGGGGCTTGGATTTTCGGAAAAACTGTTTTTT
>TRBV2|-|TRBJ2-7|16|TRBD2
CASKGRAGGISYEQYF
TGTGCCAGCAAGGGCCGAGCGGGAGGGATCTCTTACGAGCAGTACTTC
>TRBV7-3|-|TRBJ2-2|16|-
CASSWPGQTNTGELFF
TGTGCCAGCAGCTGGCCAGGGCAGACGAACACCGGGGAGCTGTTTTTT
>TRBV2|-|TRBJ2-7|18|TRBD2
CASSEAVGTNMLRNEQYF
TGTGCCAGCAGTGAAGCGGTTGGGACTAACATGCTACGCAACGAGCAGTACTTC
>TRBV7-3|-|TRBJ2-3|14|TRBD2
CASSPRGEADTQYF
TGTGCCAGCAGCCCTCGGGGGGAGGCAGATACGCAGTATTTT
>TRBV25-1|-|TRBJ2-7|10|-
CASSAYEQYF
TGTGCCAGCAGTGCCTACGAGCAGTACTTC
>TRBV18|-|TRBJ2-1|18|-
CASSPPFETMSSYNEQFF
TGTGCCAGCTCACCACCTTTCGAGACAATGAGCTCCTACAATGAGCAGTTCTTC
>TRBV27|-|TRBJ1-1|15|TRBD1
CASSFNQGGNTEAFF
TGTGCCAGCAGTTTCAATCAGGGGGGGAACACTGAAGCTTTCTTT
>TRBV6-5|-|TRBJ2-3|14|-
CASSRGSTTDTQYF
TGTGCCAGCAGTAGGGGGAGTACCACAGATACGCAGTATTTT
>TRBV25-1|-|TRBJ1-5|15|-
CASSESWDDNQPQHF
TGTGCCAGCAGTGAATCTTGGGACGACAATCAGCCCCAGCATTTT
>TRBV5-1|-|TRBJ2-3|16|TRBD2
CASSLEGGRSTDTQYF
TGCGCCAGCAGCTTGGAGGGCGGGAGAAGCACAGATACGCAGTATTTT
>TRBV27|-|TRBJ1-3|15|-
CASTRTATGGNTIYF
TGTGCCAGCACGAGGACAGCCACGGGGGGAAACACCATATATTTT
>TRBV5-1|-|TRBJ2-7|13|TRBD1
CASSSTGDREQYF
TGCGCCAGCAGCTCGACAGGGGACCGCGAGCAGTACTTC
>TRBV5-1|few|TRBJ2-2|19|TRBD2
CASSLGLAGGPGRTGELFF
TGCGCCAGCAGCTTGGGACTAGCGGGAGGGCCAGGTAGGACCGGGGAGCTGTTTTTT
>TRBV2|few|TRBJ1-4|15|-
CASSEAGTGNEKLFF
TGTGCCAGCAGTGAAGCCGGGACGGGGAATGAAAAACTGTTTTTT
>TRBV30|-|TRBJ2-5|11|-
CAWSGQETQYF
TGTGCCTGGAGTGGCCAAGAGACCCAGTACTTC
>TRBV5-4|-|TRBJ2-1|16|TRBD2
CASSAPTSGSYNEQFF
TGTGCCAGCAGCGCACCCACTAGCGGGAGTTACAATGAGCAGTTCTTC
>TRBV5-1|-|TRBJ2-5|16|-
CASSLGPVGYQETQYF
TGCGCCAGCAGCCTGGGACCCGTGGGGTACCAAGAGACCCAGTACTTC
>TRBV19|-|TRBJ2-1|12|-
CASSIEWTSQFF
TGTGCCAGTAGTATAGAGTGGACTTCTCAGTTCTTC
>TRBV7-9|-|TRBJ1-1|16|TRBD1
CASSLARTGLVTEAFF
TGTGCCAGCAGCTTAGCGAGGACAGGGTTGGTCACTGAAGCTTTCTTT
>TRBV4-2|once|TRBJ2-1|16|TRBD2
CASSQLIAGAYNEQFF
TGTGCCAGCAGCCAACTTATAGCGGGAGCCTACAATGAGCAGTTCTTC
>TRBV6-5|-|TRBJ1-5|14|TRBD1
CASSRDRDDQPQHF
TGTGCCAGCAGTAGGGACAGGGACGATCAGCCCCAGCATTTT
>TRBV19|-|TRBJ1-1|15|-
CASRTWWRANTEAFF
TGTGCCAGTAGGACCTGGTGGAGGGCGAACACTGAAGCTTTCTTT
>TRBV6-1|-|TRBJ2-1|15|-
CASSEGLSSYNEQFF
TGTGCCAGCAGTGAAGGTCTCAGCTCCTACAATGAGCAGTTCTTC
>TRBV19|-|TRBJ2-7|15|TRBD2
CASSISGIKPYEQYF
TGTGCCAGTAGTATTAGCGGGATAAAGCCCTACGAGCAGTACTTC
>TRBV27|few|TRBJ1-1|15|-
CASSLTGVGRVRAFF
TGTGCCAGCAGTTTAACGGGTGTCGGCAGGGTTCGCGCTTTCTTT
>TRBV12-2|-|TRBJ1-2|12|-
CASRLVAGGYTF
TGTGCAAGTCGCTTAGTGGCAGGCGGCTACACCTTC
>TRBV2|-|TRBJ2-7|12|-
CASSLQNYEQYF
TGTGCCAGCAGTTTACAGAATTACGAGCAGTACTTC
>TRBV3-1/TRBV3-2|-|TRBJ2-7|14|-
CASGLGGSSYEQYF
TGTGCCAGCGGTCTTGGGGGGAGCTCCTACGAGCAGTACTTC
>TRBV7-7|-|TRBJ2-5|14|TRBD1
CASSKGTGEETQYF
TGTGCCAGCAGCAAAGGGACAGGGGAAGAGACCCAGTACTTC
>TRBV19|-|TRBJ2-5|14|-
CASSTRDLRKTQYF
TGTGCCAGTAGTACCCGGGACCTTCGGAAGACCCAGTACTTC
>TRBV9|-|TRBJ1-6|16|-
CASSVGSGGYNSPLHF
TGTGCCAGCAGCGTAGGTTCGGGCGGATATAATTCACCCCTCCACTTT
>TRBV15|-|TRBJ1-6|14|-
CATSRAGFGSPLHF
TGTGCCACCAGCAGAGCAGGGTTTGGTTCACCCCTCCACTTT
>TRBV7-3|few|TRBJ2-5|16|TRBD2
CASSPLGRRGGETQYF
TGTGCCAGCAGCCCCTTAGGGAGGCGGGGGGGAGAGACCCAGTACTTC
>TRBV19|-|TRBJ1-6|19|TRBD1
CASRGLTPGGRMHNSPLHF
TGTGCCAGTAGAGGCCTAACCCCAGGGGGCAGGATGCATAATTCACCCCTCCACTTT
>TRBV11-2|-|TRBJ2-1|16|TRBD2
CASSVAGTSGYNEQFF
TGTGCCAGCAGCGTGGCGGGGACTAGCGGCTACAATGAGCAGTTCTTC
>TRBV6-2/TRBV6-3|large|TRBJ2-5|16|TRBD2
CASSFTSGGGGETQYF
TGTGCCAGCAGTTTTACTAGCGGAGGGGGGGGAGAGACCCAGTACTTC
>TRBV7-3|-|TRBJ1-2|14|-
CASSPQPGNYGYTF
TGTGCCAGCAGCCCACAACCAGGGAACTATGGCTACACCTTC
>TRBV18|once|TRBJ1-4|15|TRBD1
CASSKPGQGDEKLFF
TGTGCCAGCTCAAAACCGGGACAGGGAGACGAAAAACTGTTTTTT
>TRBV20-1|-|TRBJ2-7|11|-
CSARDPPEQYF
TGCAGTGCTAGAGATCCCCCCGAGCAGTACTTC
>TRBV28|-|TRBJ1-1|12|-
CASGGGNTEAFF
TGTGCCAGCGGAGGGGGGAACACTGAAGCTTTCTTT